A selection of T cell receptor beta chains follows, all from one sample in a study of lymphopenia after photon versus proton radiotherapy. Measured with immunoSEQ multiplex PCR; TCRdb has only the in-frame clones, and not every one. The sample lists about 58,000 clones; approximately 88% were seen once. The specimen was peripheral blood, collected from a patient treated with proton-based radiotherapy. All receptors derive from a man aged 55 to 70 with pancreatic cancer. The CDR3 runs from the conserved cysteine through the conserved F or W. Fields, in order: CDR3 protein, CDR3 DNA, D gene, clone size, V gene, J gene. A D gene is named only where the DNA matches it firmly. Size is stated for part of the rows, as once, few or many counts, or as a class when the clone is expanded.

cdr3_aa: CASSPSGSYTGELFF
cdr3_nt: TGTGCCAGCAGCCCTAGCGGGAGTTACACCGGGGAGCTGTTTTTT
d_call: TRBD2
clone_size: -
v_call: TRBV7-9
j_call: TRBJ2-2

cdr3_aa: CASKAQPGGVNTEAFF
cdr3_nt: TGTGCCAGCAAGGCCCAACCAGGGGGAGTGAACACTGAAGCTTTCTTT
d_call: TRBD1
clone_size: -
v_call: TRBV2
j_call: TRBJ1-1

cdr3_aa: CASSGRAGGEDGYTF
cdr3_nt: TGTGCCAGCTCGGGACGGGCAGGGGGCGAAGATGGCTACACCTTC
d_call: TRBD1
clone_size: -
v_call: TRBV18
j_call: TRBJ1-2

cdr3_aa: CASSLAGQSFEYF
cdr3_nt: TGTGCCAGCAGCTTAGCGGGGCAGTCCTTTGAGTATTTT
d_call: -
clone_size: -
v_call: TRBV7-9
j_call: TRBJ2-3

cdr3_aa: CASGTGQTNTGELFF
cdr3_nt: TGTGCTAGTGGTACGGGACAGACTAACACCGGGGAGCTGTTTTTT
d_call: TRBD1
clone_size: -
v_call: TRBV12-5
j_call: TRBJ2-2

cdr3_aa: CASSSLAATSYEQYF
cdr3_nt: TGTGCCAGTAGTTCGCTAGCGGCGACCTCCTACGAGCAGTACTTC
d_call: TRBD2
clone_size: -
v_call: TRBV19
j_call: TRBJ2-7

cdr3_aa: CASSTDGYNEQFF
cdr3_nt: TGTGCCAGCAGCACCGACGGCTACAATGAGCAGTTCTTC
d_call: -
clone_size: -
v_call: TRBV9
j_call: TRBJ2-1

cdr3_aa: CASRTDRAPLHF
cdr3_nt: TGTGCCAGCAGAACCGACAGGGCACCCCTCCACTTT
d_call: TRBD1
clone_size: -
v_call: TRBV5-6
j_call: TRBJ1-6

cdr3_aa: CASSVGTSGSQGEQFF
cdr3_nt: TGTGCCAGCAGTGTCGGGACTAGCGGGAGTCAGGGTGAGCAGTTCTTC
d_call: TRBD2
clone_size: -
v_call: TRBV6-4
j_call: TRBJ2-1

cdr3_aa: CASRGTLAGGRGAQYF
cdr3_nt: TGTGCCAGCAGAGGAACCCTAGCGGGAGGGCGTGGCGCGCAGTATTTT
d_call: TRBD2
clone_size: -
v_call: TRBV27
j_call: TRBJ2-3

cdr3_aa: CASSLGKGGYTF
cdr3_nt: TGTGCCAGCAGCTTAGGCAAGGGCGGCTACACCTTC
d_call: -
clone_size: -
v_call: TRBV13
j_call: TRBJ1-2

cdr3_aa: CASSQDTRRGGWADTQYF
cdr3_nt: TGTGCCAGCAGCCAAGACACCCGACGGGGTGGGTGGGCAGATACGCAGTATTTT
d_call: -
clone_size: -
v_call: TRBV4-2
j_call: TRBJ2-3

cdr3_aa: CASSIEQGKGPQHF
cdr3_nt: TGTGCCAGTAGTATCGAACAGGGGAAGGGGCCCCAGCATTTT
d_call: TRBD1
clone_size: -
v_call: TRBV19
j_call: TRBJ1-5

cdr3_aa: CASRRDRVSFTGELFF
cdr3_nt: TGTGCCAGTAGAAGGGACAGGGTCAGCTTCACCGGGGAGCTGTTTTTT
d_call: TRBD1
clone_size: -
v_call: TRBV19
j_call: TRBJ2-2

cdr3_aa: CASSAQAGGNEQYF
cdr3_nt: TGTGCCAGCAGTGCTCAAGCGGGAGGCAACGAGCAGTACTTC
d_call: TRBD2
clone_size: -
v_call: TRBV6-1
j_call: TRBJ2-7

cdr3_aa: CASSLSGFNQPQHF
cdr3_nt: TGTGCCAGCAGTTTAAGCGGTTTCAATCAGCCCCAGCATTTT
d_call: -
clone_size: -
v_call: TRBV28
j_call: TRBJ1-5

cdr3_aa: CASRTGQYGYTF
cdr3_nt: TGTGCCAGCCGCACAGGGCAGTATGGCTACACCTTC
d_call: -
clone_size: once
v_call: TRBV28
j_call: TRBJ1-2

cdr3_aa: CASSSWALLQETQYF
cdr3_nt: TGTGCCAGCAGTTCCTGGGCGCTGCTTCAAGAGACCCAGTACTTC
d_call: -
clone_size: -
v_call: TRBV27
j_call: TRBJ2-5

cdr3_aa: CASSFPDREVLSRSYNEQFF
cdr3_nt: TGTGCCAGCAGTTTCCCTGACAGGGAGGTGCTGAGCCGCTCCTACAATGAGCAGTTCTTC
d_call: -
clone_size: -
v_call: TRBV28
j_call: TRBJ2-1

cdr3_aa: CASSSLTYEQYF
cdr3_nt: TGTGCCAGCAGCTCGTTAACCTACGAGCAGTACTTC
d_call: -
clone_size: -
v_call: TRBV7-9
j_call: TRBJ2-7

cdr3_aa: CASSPEGPYPRNEQFF
cdr3_nt: TGTGCCAGCAGCCCAGAGGGACCCTACCCGCGCAATGAGCAGTTCTTC
d_call: -
clone_size: -
v_call: TRBV14
j_call: TRBJ2-1

cdr3_aa: CASSLGRGSDTQYF
cdr3_nt: TGTGCCAGCAGCTTGGGCAGGGGTTCAGATACGCAGTATTTT
d_call: -
clone_size: -
v_call: TRBV7-2
j_call: TRBJ2-3

cdr3_aa: CASSFELAGLSYEQYF
cdr3_nt: TGTGCCAGCAGTTTTGAACTAGCGGGACTCTCCTACGAGCAGTACTTC
d_call: TRBD2
clone_size: -
v_call: TRBV28
j_call: TRBJ2-7

cdr3_aa: CASSASRGDNQPQHF
cdr3_nt: TGTGCCAGCAGTGCAAGCCGAGGAGACAATCAGCCCCAGCATTTT
d_call: -
clone_size: -
v_call: TRBV6-1
j_call: TRBJ1-5

cdr3_aa: CASSLVKTSGTLPEDYEQYF
cdr3_nt: TGTGCCAGCAGCTTAGTTAAGACTAGCGGGACCCTCCCGGAGGATTACGAGCAGTACTTC
d_call: TRBD2
clone_size: -
v_call: TRBV11-3
j_call: TRBJ2-7

cdr3_aa: CASSVEGLGQGNTGELFF
cdr3_nt: TGTGCCAGCAGCGTAGAGGGGTTGGGACAGGGTAACACCGGGGAGCTGTTTTTT
d_call: TRBD1
clone_size: -
v_call: TRBV9
j_call: TRBJ2-2

cdr3_aa: CASSLAGRYTDTQYF
cdr3_nt: TGTGCCAGCAGTTTAGCGGGAAGATACACAGATACGCAGTATTTT
d_call: -
clone_size: -
v_call: TRBV28
j_call: TRBJ2-3

cdr3_aa: CASSRTYGSRGDTEAFF
cdr3_nt: TGTGCCAGCAGCAGAACTTACGGGTCACGGGGGGACACTGAAGCTTTCTTT
d_call: -
clone_size: -
v_call: TRBV14
j_call: TRBJ1-1

cdr3_aa: CASSYPGQQETQYF
cdr3_nt: TGTGCCAGCAGTTACCCGGGACAGCAAGAGACCCAGTACTTC
d_call: TRBD1
clone_size: -
v_call: TRBV6-6
j_call: TRBJ2-5

cdr3_aa: CAISPGFQGYF
cdr3_nt: TGTGCCATCTCGCCAGGGTTTCAGGGGTACTTC
d_call: -
clone_size: -
v_call: TRBV21-1
j_call: TRBJ2-5

cdr3_aa: CASRPQGQGAGEQYF
cdr3_nt: TGTGCCAGCAGACCGCAGGGACAGGGGGCCGGCGAGCAGTACTTC
d_call: TRBD1
clone_size: -
v_call: TRBV28
j_call: TRBJ2-7

cdr3_aa: CATGQGRPGELFF
cdr3_nt: TGTGCCACCGGACAGGGGCGTCCCGGGGAGCTGTTTTTT
d_call: TRBD1
clone_size: -
v_call: TRBV15
j_call: TRBJ2-2

cdr3_aa: CASSPSGAGGYTF
cdr3_nt: TGCGCCAGCAGCCCCTCGGGGGCGGGTGGCTACACCTTC
d_call: -
clone_size: -
v_call: TRBV4-3
j_call: TRBJ1-2

cdr3_aa: CASSRLGQGAAGTEAFF
cdr3_nt: TGTGCCAGCAGCCGGCTGGGACAGGGGGCGGCGGGCACTGAAGCTTTCTTT
d_call: TRBD1
clone_size: -
v_call: TRBV9
j_call: TRBJ1-1

cdr3_aa: CASSDSDRGEETQYF
cdr3_nt: TGTGCCAGCAGTGATTCGGACAGGGGAGAAGAGACCCAGTACTTC
d_call: TRBD1
clone_size: -
v_call: TRBV25-1
j_call: TRBJ2-5

cdr3_aa: CASRNIQERSSYNEQFF
cdr3_nt: TGTGCCAGCAGAAACATCCAAGAAAGGAGCTCCTACAATGAGCAGTTCTTC
d_call: -
clone_size: -
v_call: TRBV7-2
j_call: TRBJ2-1

cdr3_aa: CASSMRQATDTQYF
cdr3_nt: TGTGCCAGTAGTATGAGGCAAGCCACAGATACGCAGTATTTT
d_call: -
clone_size: -
v_call: TRBV19
j_call: TRBJ2-3

cdr3_aa: CASSEGQPNQPQHF
cdr3_nt: TGTGCCAGCAGCGAGGGACAGCCTAATCAGCCCCAGCATTTT
d_call: TRBD1
clone_size: -
v_call: TRBV7-2
j_call: TRBJ1-5

cdr3_aa: CASSVTGVGGSSPLHF
cdr3_nt: TGTGCCAGCAGCGTTACAGGGGTAGGCGGTAGTTCACCCCTCCACTTT
d_call: TRBD1
clone_size: -
v_call: TRBV9
j_call: TRBJ1-6

cdr3_aa: CSVTGTGGTEAFF
cdr3_nt: TGCAGCGTTACCGGGACAGGGGGCACTGAAGCTTTCTTT
d_call: TRBD1
clone_size: -
v_call: TRBV29-1
j_call: TRBJ1-1

cdr3_aa: CASSTGQGSVYEQYF
cdr3_nt: TGCGCCAGCAGCACCGGACAGGGTTCGGTCTACGAGCAGTACTTC
d_call: TRBD1
clone_size: once
v_call: TRBV5-1
j_call: TRBJ2-7

cdr3_aa: CAVVGGSMYEQYF
cdr3_nt: TGTGCCGTCGTTGGCGGGAGTATGTACGAGCAGTACTTC
d_call: TRBD2
clone_size: -
v_call: TRBV28
j_call: TRBJ2-7

cdr3_aa: CASSPQASGANVLTF
cdr3_nt: TGTGCCAGCAGTCCTCAGGCCTCTGGGGCCAACGTCCTGACTTTC
d_call: -
clone_size: -
v_call: TRBV28
j_call: TRBJ2-6

cdr3_aa: CASSQDGYRGTDTQYF
cdr3_nt: TGCGCCAGCAGCCAAGACGGGTACAGGGGCACAGATACGCAGTATTTT
d_call: -
clone_size: -
v_call: TRBV4-3
j_call: TRBJ2-3

cdr3_aa: CASSQGTGHRTDTQYF
cdr3_nt: TGTGCCAGCAGCCAAGGCACGGGACATCGCACAGATACGCAGTATTTT
d_call: -
clone_size: -
v_call: TRBV14
j_call: TRBJ2-3

cdr3_aa: CAISASEGTNTEAFF
cdr3_nt: TGTGCCATCAGTGCATCCGAGGGGACGAACACTGAAGCTTTCTTT
d_call: -
clone_size: -
v_call: TRBV10-3
j_call: TRBJ1-1